These 30 T cell receptor beta chains were all obtained from the same sample, sequenced in a study of blood T cell repertoires in COVID-19 (dated by TCRdb to 2018 to 2020). Library generation was performed with the immunoSEQ multiplex PCR assay. This is the immuneACCESS table as TCRdb keeps it, with only in-frame sequences that have V and J called. A part of the clones is gone; compared with another copy, unresolved V genes explain less than half, and the rest is unexplained. This sample holds about 430,000 clones; approximately 91% were observed only once. Together, the top ten hold about 1.5% of the sample. Material: PBMCs or T cells enriched from blood (not recorded which). These receptors originate from a woman aged 18 to 35 who had been exposed to COVID-19.

The V gene is TRBV6-2 or TRBV6-3, the J gene TRBJ1-1, with TRBD1 identical over 7 bases. J gave up 6 bases and V 1 base, and 11 bases lay outside the gene matches. The CDR3 loop spans 16 amino acids. Germline assignment: CDR1 MNHEY and CDR2 SVGEGT. This CDR3 is CASSYLVAGGRPEAFF. The CDR3 DNA reads as TGTGCCAGCAGTTACTTAGTTGCAGGGGGGAGGCCTGAAGCTTTCTTT.

The chain combines TRBV5-5 with TRBJ2-2, with 9 bases identical to TRBD2. J gave up 1 base and V 0 bases, and 1 base lay outside the gene matches. The CDR3 contains 16 residues. Germline V gene sequence: CDR1 SGHKS, CDR2 YYEKEE (reference sequence). The CDR3 is CASSLALAGNTGELFF. The CDR3 DNA reads as TGTGCCAGCAGCTTGGCACTAGCGGGGAACACCGGGGAGCTGTTTTTT.

This clone was seen just once. The rearrangement links TRBV3-1 (or the pseudogene TRBV3-2) to TRBJ1-2, with D maybe TRBD1 (5 bases). Deletions cut 0 bases from V and 4 bases from J, with 15 bases between. Germline V CDR1 and CDR2: LGHDT, YNNKEL (reference sequence). The length of the CDR3 is 16 residues. CDR3 in amino acids: CASSQDSVGGTYGYTF. The CDR3 nucleotides are TGTGCCAGCAGCCAAGATAGTGTAGGAGGGACCTATGGCTACACCTTC.

The rearrangement joins TRBV6-1 to TRBJ1-5; D might be TRBD1 (6 bases). The germline V gene encodes CDR1 MNHNS and CDR2 SASEGT. This CDR3 has 15 residues. Deletions cut 1 base from V and 6 bases from J, with 13 bases between. The CDR3 coding sequence is TGTGCCAGCAGTGAAGATGGGGGCGGCGGTCAGCCCCAGCATTTT. Amino acids: CASSEDGGGGQPQHF.

In this sample, this clone turned up a few times. V is TRBV6-5 and J is TRBJ2-7; 8 bases line up with TRBD2. J was trimmed by 5 bases and V by 0 bases; bases with no gene match: 3. This CDR3 comprises 14 residues. Germline V gives CDR1 MNHEY, CDR2 SVGAGI. The CDR3 region is CASSYSGGADEQYF. Written as DNA, the CDR3 is TGTGCCAGCAGTTACTCCGGGGGGGCCGACGAGCAGTACTTC.

The rearrangement joins TRBV10-1 to TRBJ1-3; D not resolved. Germline lookup yields CDR1 WNHNN and CDR2 SYGVQD (reference sequence). CDR3 length equals 15 residues. Trimming pared 2 bases from V and 2 bases from J, leaving 10 bases between. The CDR3 nucleotides are TGCGCCAGCAGTGAGGGTGCAGGCACTGGAAACACCATATATTTT. Its translation is CASSEGAGTGNTIYF.

V is TRBV28 and J is TRBJ1-3, with D unresolved. V was clipped by 6 bases and J by 7 bases, with 19 bases between them. This CDR3 contains 15 residues. Germline V gene sequence: CDR1 MDHEN, CDR2 SYDVKM. CDR3 coding DNA: TGTGCCAGCAGGCCCCGACTCGAGATTGGGAACACCATATATTTT. Amino acids: CASRPRLEIGNTIYF.

The rearrangement uses TRBV27 and TRBJ2-7; D gene ambiguous. V was clipped by 3 bases and J by 2 bases, with 11 bases between them. The CDR3 is made up of 14 amino acids. Germline CDR1 reads MNHEY; CDR2 reads SMNVEV (reference sequence). CDR3 nucleotides: TGTGCCAGCAGTTTGAACTTTGCGCCCTACGAGCAGTACTTC. As protein: CASSLNFAPYEQYF.

This clone was seen a handful of times. The chain carries TRBV18 and TRBJ1-3; D not resolved. In germline, CDR1 is KGHSH, CDR2 LQKENI. CDR3 length: 13 residues. Trimming left V 0 bases short and J 8 bases short, with 8 bases between. The CDR3 loop reads CASSPPTEDTIYF. For the CDR3, the DNA is TGTGCCAGCTCACCACCTACAGAAGACACCATATATTTT.

The rearrangement links TRBV12-3 or TRBV12-4 to TRBJ1-6, with 7 positions matching TRBD1. Germline trimming cut 6 bases from V and 7 bases from J; bases unmatched to any gene: 3. The CDR3 totals 13 residues. In nucleotides, the CDR3 is TGTGCCAGCAGGAGACAGGGCAATTCACCCCTCCACTTT. Translation gives CASRRQGNSPLHF.

The CDR3 nucleotides are TGTGCCAGCAGTGAGAACCCAGGCGGGGGATATAGCAATCAGCCCCAGCATTTT. It codes for CASSENPGGGYSNQPQHF. J is TRBJ1-5 and V is TRBV6-1, with D tentatively TRBD1 (5 bases). The germline gives CDR1 MNHNS, CDR2 SASEGT. This CDR3 has 18 amino acids. Trimming shortened V by 3 bases and J by 0 bases, and 18 bases separated the two germline ends.

This chain connects TRBV7-8 to TRBJ1-4; 7 nucleotides match TRBD1. Germline loops: CDR1 SGHVS, CDR2 FQNEAQ. CDR3 size: 16 residues. The V gene end was trimmed by 5 bases and the J gene end by 2 bases; junction bases not matched to a gene: 8. Here the CDR3 DNA reads TGTGCCAGCAGCCCCAACAGGGGTTTGACTAATGAAAAACTGTTTTTT. It specifies CASSPNRGLTNEKLFF.

The chain links TRBV13 to TRBJ2-5; 10 bases align to TRBD2. Trimming cost V 5 bases and J 2 bases; bases outside gene matches: 8. Germline CDR1 PRHDT, CDR2 FYEKMQ (reference sequence). This CDR3 is built from 16 residues. The CDR3 DNA reads TGTGCCAGCAGCCCAACTAGCGGGGTAATGCAAGAGACCCAGTACTTC. It specifies CASSPTSGVMQETQYF.

The chain couples TRBV28 to TRBJ2-1; TRBD2 aligns across 8 bases. CDR3 length: 16 amino acids. The J segment lost 7 bases and the V segment lost 5 bases, leaving 13 bases of the junction unmatched. Germline V gene sequence: CDR1 MDHEN, CDR2 SYDVKM. The CDR3 nucleotides are TGTGCCAGCAGTCCCCCTGGACTAGCCCTGGGGAATGAGCAGTTCTTC. Amino acids: CASSPPGLALGNEQFF.

The chain joins TRBV28 to TRBJ1-3; no definite D call. V lost 8 bases, J lost 3 bases, and 17 bases lay in between. This CDR3 has 15 amino acids. Germline CDR1 MDHEN, CDR2 SYDVKM. The CDR3 region is CASSLARGFGNTIYF. CDR3 bases: TGTGCCAGCTCACTCGCCCGGGGATTTGGAAACACCATATATTTT.

The rearrangement joins TRBV5-1 to TRBJ2-2; 7 positions match TRBD1. With V trimmed by 4 bases and J by 4 bases, 7 bases remained unmatched. CDR1 and CDR2 from the germline V gene are SGHRS and YFSETQ. The CDR3 runs to 15 residues. The CDR3 reads CASSLWDRSTGELFF. Written as DNA, the CDR3 is TGCGCCAGCAGCCTTTGGGACAGATCCACCGGGGAGCTGTTTTTT.

To note about this clone: Other DNA sequences in the sample encode the same CDR3. CDR3 region: CASRDRGYEQYF. The CDR3 region has the DNA TGTGCCAGCCGGGACAGGGGGTACGAGCAGTACTTC. V usage is TRBV28 and J usage is TRBJ2-7, with 11 bases lining up with TRBD1. This CDR3 spans 12 amino acids. Losses at the gene ends were 8 bases for V and 4 bases for J; bases not matched to a gene: 1. Germline lookup yields CDR1 MDHEN and CDR2 SYDVKM.

This chain uses TRBV5-3 with TRBJ2-3; no clear D. TRBV5-3 belongs to the ORF category, with a function that is uncertain. The CDR3 has 12 amino acids. Trimming took off 4 bases at V and 5 bases at J, with 8 bases between the two ends. The CDR3 is CARSAPGDTQYF. The CDR3 bases are TGTGCCAGAAGCGCACCCGGAGATACGCAGTATTTT.

Only a few counts were recorded for this clone. This chain joins TRBV5-5 and TRBJ2-7; perhaps TRBD2 as D (5 bases). The V gene lost 0 bases and the J gene lost 3 bases, with 19 bases spanning the gap. This CDR3 is 17 amino acids long. Germline-derived CDR1 and CDR2 are SGHKS and YYEKEE (reference sequence). DNA for the CDR3: TGTGCCAGCAGCTTGGGAGCAGTGATTAGCGCCCGCTACGAGCAGTACTTC. Translation: CASSLGAVISARYEQYF.

The chain couples TRBV6-1 to TRBJ2-7; 7 bases match TRBD1. V was clipped by 2 bases and J by 3 bases; unmatched bases: 4. Germline CDR1 MNHNS, CDR2 SASEGT. This CDR3 comprises 14 residues. The CDR3 DNA sequence: TGTGCCAGCAGTGAATATTGGACAGGCTACGAGCAGTACTTC. Translating it yields CASSEYWTGYEQYF.

V is TRBV20-1 and J is TRBJ2-2; a weak D match, TRBD1 (7 bases). CDR3 size: 16 residues. V was cut by 5 bases and J by 0 bases, with 16 bases left in between. Looked up from germline, CDR1 is DFQATT and CDR2 is SNEGSKA (reference sequence). Here the CDR3 reads CSAGGQGGPNTGELFF. In nucleotides, the CDR3 is TGCAGTGCTGGTGGTCAGGGGGGTCCGAACACCGGGGAGCTGTTTTTT.

The chain combines TRBV7-3 with TRBJ2-1; TRBD1 agrees at 9 bases. Germline V gene data show CDR1 as SGHTA and CDR2 as FQGTGA. The CDR3 sequence is 13 residues long. V was pared by 8 bases and J by 10 bases, with 9 bases of the junction left unmatched. CDR3 DNA: TGTGCCAGCGGGGGGACAGGGCCAAGGGAGCAGTTCTTC. This gives the protein CASGGTGPREQFF.

V is TRBV11-2 and J is TRBJ2-7; D is unresolved. Trimming removed 6 bases at V and 4 bases at J, with 16 bases between. Germline V gene lookup returns CDR1 SGHAT and CDR2 FQNNGV. This CDR3 has 14 residues. The DNA for the CDR3 is TGTGCCAGCAGTTCGCGCGGATCCTTTTACGAGCAGTACTTC. Its protein is CASSSRGSFYEQYF.

The gene calls are TRBV4-1 and TRBJ1-1; tentative D call: TRBD1 (6 bases). Germline V lookup: CDR1 MGHRA, CDR2 YSYEKL. The CDR3 length is 14 residues. V was clipped by 3 bases and J by 3 bases, with 11 bases between them. The DNA of the CDR3 is TGCGCCAGCAGCCACGATAACAGGGACACTGAAGCTTTCTTT. It codes for CASSHDNRDTEAFF.

The chain links TRBV6-6 to TRBJ1-1, with 12 positions matching TRBD1. The CDR3 is 12 residues long. The V segment lost 11 bases and the J segment 5 bases; nucleotides outside the gene matches: 3. Looked up from germline, CDR1 is MNHNY and CDR2 is SVGAGI (reference sequence). The CDR3 protein is CAGGQGATEAFF. DNA for the CDR3: TGTGCCGGGGGACAGGGGGCGACTGAAGCTTTCTTT.

This sequence joins TRBV14 and TRBJ2-7, with D perhaps TRBD2 (6 bases). CDR1 SGHDN and CDR2 FVKESK come from the germline V gene. V was clipped by 3 bases and J by 6 bases, with 9 bases between them. The CDR3 extends over 12 amino acids. The CDR3 sequence: CASSQPRGEQYF. The DNA for the CDR3 is TGTGCCAGCAGCCAGCCGCGGGGCGAGCAGTACTTC.

This rearrangement joins TRBV7-7 to TRBJ2-2; D is undetermined. The germline CDR1 and CDR2 sequences are SSHAT and FNYEAQ (reference sequence). The CDR3 length is 14 residues. Trimming pared 5 bases from V and 4 bases from J, leaving 11 bases between. CDR3 sequence (DNA): TGTGCCAGCAGCCCTACTACGATCACCGGGGAGCTGTTTTTT. Its protein is CASSPTTITGELFF. Full variable domain (missing parts from reference TRBV7-7 and TRBJ2-2): GAGVSQSPRYKVTKRGQDVTLRCDPISSHATLYWYQQALGQGPEFLTYFNYEAQPDKSGLPSDRFSAERPEGSISTLTIQRTEQRDSAMYRCASSPTTITGELFFGEGSRLTVL.

This rearrangement joins TRBV27 to TRBJ1-4; 7 bases are shared with TRBD1. Trimming cost V 6 bases and J 2 bases; bases outside gene matches: 6. CDR3 length: 15 amino acids. Germline CDR1 and CDR2: MNHEY and SMNVEV (reference sequence). The CDR3 is CASRLEGATNEKLFF. In nucleotides, the CDR3 is TGTGCCAGCAGGCTAGAGGGGGCCACTAATGAAAAACTGTTTTTT.

The chain carries TRBV3-1 (or the pseudogene TRBV3-2) and TRBJ2-2; 10 nucleotides agree with TRBD2. The germline V gene has CDR1 LGHDT and CDR2 YNNKEL (reference sequence). This CDR3 has 17 amino acids. Trimming at V came to 1 base and at J to 4 bases, leaving 6 bases not matched to a gene. As DNA, the CDR3 is TGTGCCAGCAGCCAAGCCCTACTAGCGGGGAGCACCGGGGAGCTGTTTTTT. The encoded protein is CASSQALLAGSTGELFF.

V usage is TRBV18 and J usage is TRBJ1-2, with D possibly being TRBD1 (5 bases). CDR3 length: 17 residues. V lost 1 base, J lost 0 bases, and 15 bases lay in between. CDR1 is KGHSH, CDR2 LQKENI, per germline. The CDR3 loop reads CASSPRGAGQPNYGYTF. The DNA of the CDR3 is TGTGCCAGCTCACCACGTGGCGCAGGGCAACCTAACTATGGCTACACCTTC.